This T cell receptor (beta chain) was observed in a study of T cell responses to AZD1222 COVID-19 vaccine. Study findings and constraints: Mostly white British, mostly female donors; authors suggested clonal diversity may be underestimated. Spike-specific TCR breadth and depth both grew after two AZD1222 doses. AZD1222 recipients seropositive at baseline numbered only six or seven.

Measured with immunoSEQ multiplex PCR; TCRdb has only the in-frame clones, and not every one. The table lists 140,000 to 150,000 clones, around nine tenths of them singletons. CDR1 MNHNS and CDR2 SASEGT come from the germline V gene. This CDR3 has 12 amino acids. V was shortened by 1 base and J by 6 bases, with 1 base between the two germline ends. To note about this clone: Antigen unknown.

This sequence joins TRBV6-1 and TRBJ1-6; D uncertain. The clonotype originates from an adult in good health. The source material was peripheral blood, sampled on day 0 of MenACWY control vaccination. The CDR3 sequence is CASSEVNSPLHF. The CDR3 DNA is TGTGCCAGCAGTGAAGTTAATTCACCCCTCCACTTT.